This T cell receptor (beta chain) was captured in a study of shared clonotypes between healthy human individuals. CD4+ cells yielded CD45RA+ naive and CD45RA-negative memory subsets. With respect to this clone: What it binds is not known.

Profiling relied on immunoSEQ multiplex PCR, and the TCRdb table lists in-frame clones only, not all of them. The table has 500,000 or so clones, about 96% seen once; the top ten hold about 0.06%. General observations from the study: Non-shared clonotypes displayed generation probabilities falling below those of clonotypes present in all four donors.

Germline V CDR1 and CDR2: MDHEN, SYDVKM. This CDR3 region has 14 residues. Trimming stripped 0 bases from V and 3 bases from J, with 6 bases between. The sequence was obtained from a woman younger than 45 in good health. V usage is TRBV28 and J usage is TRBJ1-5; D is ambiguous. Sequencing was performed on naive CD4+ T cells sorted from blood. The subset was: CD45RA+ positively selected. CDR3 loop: CASSLWADNQPQHF. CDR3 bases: TGTGCCAGCAGTTTATGGGCAGACAATCAGCCCCAGCATTTT.